These 29 T cell receptor beta chains were all obtained from the same sample, sequenced in a study of T-cell reconstitution after alpha-beta-depleted transplantation in children. The authors prepared the TCRbeta library with unique molecular identifiers. MiXCR, run by TCRdb on the PCR reads, gives a single entry per CDR3 protein. The sample carries some 460,000 distinct CDR3 sequences, roughly 15% recorded once. The starting material was PBMCs, mostly from graft donor cells, obtained 360 days after TCRalphabeta/CD19-depleted stem cell transplant. These receptors were taken from a boy under two years old who had a stem cell transplant for Wiskott-Aldrich syndrome, so the T cells may come from the graft donor.

This clonotype was counted a few times. This chain uses TRBV4-1 with TRBJ2-1, with 9 bases lining up with TRBD2. This CDR3 region has 15 residues. Trimming cost V 5 bases and J 4 bases; bases outside gene matches: 6. CDR1 and CDR2 (germline): MGHRA, YSYEKL. DNA of the CDR3: TGCGCCAGCAGCGGACTAGCGCGAGGGTACAATGAGCAGTTCTTC. Its protein is CASSGLARGYNEQFF.

This clonotype has only a few counts. The V gene is TRBV28, the J gene TRBJ1-2, with 10 bases identical to TRBD1. V lost 2 bases, J lost 4 bases, and 4 bases stayed unmatched. Germline-derived CDR1 and CDR2 are MDHEN and SYDVKM. The CDR3 runs 15 residues. Here the CDR3 reads CASSLRGQGSYGYTF. CDR3 coding DNA: TGTGCCAGCAGTTTAAGGGGACAGGGGAGCTATGGCTACACCTTC.

The chain is built from TRBV12-3 or TRBV12-4 and TRBJ2-7; D is perhaps TRBD1 (5 bases). The CDR3 covers 15 residues. V was clipped by 6 bases and J by 3 bases, with 18 bases between them. CDR3 protein: CASSLGQPEYYEQYF. In DNA form, the CDR3 reads TGTGCCAGCAGCCTAGGACAACCAGAATACTACGAGCAGTACTTC.

Only a few counts were recorded for this clonotype. This chain links TRBV20-1 with TRBJ2-1; 8 bases match TRBD2. The junction had 15 bases not matched to a gene; V was cut back by 3 bases and J by 2 bases. Germline V gene data show CDR1 as DFQATT and CDR2 as SNEGSKA (reference sequence). This CDR3 region has 18 residues. CDR3 region: CSASSYPGGANTYNEQFF. As DNA, the CDR3 is TGCAGTGCTAGTTCTTATCCGGGAGGGGCCAACACCTACAATGAGCAGTTCTTC.

The table lists this clonotype with a few counts. The rearrangement uses TRBV2 and TRBJ2-6; D not certain. CDR1 and CDR2 from the germline V gene are SNHLY and FYNNEI. Trimming removed 0 bases from V and 0 bases from J, with 12 bases in between. This CDR3 comprises 18 residues. The CDR3 coding sequence is TGTGCCAGCAGTGAAGCGGTCAGGAAAAGCTCTGGGGCCAACGTCCTGACTTTC. Protein: CASSEAVRKSSGANVLTF.

This clonotype was counted between two and nine times. The DNA of the CDR3 is TGCAGCGTTGCGACTCGGACCCTAATGGCTTTCTTT. Translated: CSVATRTLMAFF. The chain employs TRBV29-1 and TRBJ1-1; D not certain. This CDR3 spans 12 amino acids. Germline CDR1 reads SQVTM; CDR2 reads ANQGSEA. Trimming took off 4 bases at V and 11 bases at J, with 17 bases between the two ends.

This clonotype turned up a few times. This chain joins TRBV7-8 and TRBJ1-5; the D is unclear. V was clipped by 6 bases and J by 2 bases, with 8 bases between them. The CDR3 spans 13 residues. Germline V gives CDR1 SGHVS, CDR2 FQNEAQ. CDR3 sequence reads: CASSRWGNQPQHF. DNA for the CDR3: TGTGCCAGCAGTCGATGGGGCAATCAGCCCCAGCATTTT.

This chain joins TRBV6-5 and TRBJ1-2, with 7 bases that match TRBD1. The CDR3 runs to 15 residues. With V trimmed by 2 bases and J by 1 base, 4 bases remained unmatched. Per germline, CDR1 MNHEY and CDR2 SVGAGI. The CDR3 protein is CASSYLRQGNYGYTF. The DNA of the CDR3 is TGTGCCAGCAGTTACCTGCGACAGGGTAACTATGGCTACACCTTC.

The rearrangement joins TRBV19 to TRBJ1-1; the D is unclear. CDR1 and CDR2 (germline): LNHDA, SQIVND (reference sequence). Trimming cost V 4 bases and J 5 bases, with 17 bases left between them. The CDR3 totals 15 residues. The CDR3 protein is CASSKGPEIGTEAFF. The DNA for the CDR3 is TGTGCCAGTAGTAAAGGTCCGGAGATAGGGACTGAAGCTTTCTTT.

The V and J genes are TRBV19 and TRBJ2-7; no reliable D call. This CDR3 is built from 14 residues. V lost 0 bases to trimming and J lost 6 bases, with 12 bases between them. Germline lookup yields CDR1 LNHDA and CDR2 SQIVND (reference sequence). This CDR3 is CASSIDKRYGEQYF. The CDR3 DNA is TGTGCCAGTAGTATAGATAAGCGTTACGGCGAGCAGTACTTC.

This clonotype occurred a few times. The rearrangement links TRBV12-3 or TRBV12-4 to TRBJ2-7; tentatively, D is TRBD1 or TRBD2 (6 bases each). Trimming shortened V by 6 bases and J by 7 bases, and 16 bases separated the two germline ends. There are 13 residues in the CDR3. The CDR3 spells CASRRAGGWEQYF. The CDR3, as DNA: TGTGCCAGCAGGCGAGCCGGGGGCTGGGAGCAGTACTTC.

This clonotype was detected a few times. The chain recombines TRBV29-1 with TRBJ2-7; D is perhaps TRBD2 (6 bases). Germline lookup yields CDR1 SQVTM and CDR2 ANQGSEA. The V and J ends lost 5 bases and 2 bases respectively, with 19 bases between them. CDR3 length: 15 amino acids. The CDR3 nucleotides are TGCAGCGTTTACATTACTAGCCAAAGTCCCTACGAGCAGTACTTC. This translates into CSVYITSQSPYEQYF.

There are a few counts of this clonotype. The chain links TRBV20-1 to TRBJ2-5, with a weak D call TRBD2 (5 bases). Trimming stripped 1 base from V and 5 bases from J, with 5 bases between. This CDR3 spans 11 amino acids. The germline gives CDR1 DFQATT, CDR2 SNEGSKA (reference sequence). The CDR3 sequence: CSARVAETQYF. The CDR3 nucleotides read TGCAGTGCTAGAGTAGCGGAGACCCAGTACTTC.

V usage is TRBV5-1 and J usage is TRBJ2-7; the D gene could be TRBD1 or TRBD2 (5 bases each). Per the germline V gene, CDR1 is SGHRS and CDR2 is YFSETQ. CDR3 length: 15 amino acids. Trimming removed 2 bases from V and 3 bases from J, with 15 bases in between. DNA of the CDR3: TGCGCCAGCAGCTTTTCGGGACGTGGGGACTACGAGCAGTACTTC. Protein product: CASSFSGRGDYEQYF.

This clonotype was recorded at least ten times. The genes are TRBV7-8 and TRBJ2-7; D not resolved. V lost 5 bases to trimming and J lost 2 bases, with 4 bases between them. This CDR3 has 11 residues. The germline gives CDR1 SGHVS, CDR2 FQNEAQ. CDR3 region: CASSKTYEQYF. CDR3 DNA sequence: TGTGCCAGCAGCAAAACCTACGAGCAGTACTTC.

This clonotype has just a few counts. The chain links TRBV11-2 to TRBJ2-7; 8 nucleotides line up with TRBD1. This CDR3 is 19 amino acids long. V trimming: 3 bases; J trimming: 1 base; junction bases outside the gene matches: 17. The germline V gene encodes CDR1 SGHAT and CDR2 FQNNGV. CDR3 residues: CASSLGFTGGLGSSYEQYF. The DNA of the CDR3 is TGTGCCAGCAGCTTGGGGTTCACAGGGGGGCTGGGATCTTCCTACGAGCAGTACTTC. Together with reference TRBV11-2 and TRBJ2-7, the CDR3 gives the full variable domain: EAGVAQSPRYKIIEKRQSVAFWCNPISGHATLYWYQQILGQGPKLLIQFQNNGVVDDSQLPKDRFSAERLKGVDSTLKIQPAKLEDSAVYLCASSLGFTGGLGSSYEQYFGPGTRLTVT.

The chain is built from TRBV5-1 and TRBJ2-1; D remains unclear. CDR1 and CDR2 from the germline V gene are SGHRS and YFSETQ. The CDR3 has 12 residues. The ends were cut back, 3 bases at V and 7 bases at J, with 8 bases in the middle. CDR3 residues: CASSSRLNEQFF. In DNA, the CDR3 is TGCGCCAGCAGCTCCAGGTTGAATGAGCAGTTCTTC.

This clonotype was seen a handful of times. The V call is TRBV3-1, the J call TRBJ2-3; 11 bases fit TRBD2. Per the germline V gene, CDR1 is LGHDT and CDR2 is YNNKEL (reference sequence). The CDR3 runs to 16 residues. Trimming cost V 2 bases and J 5 bases; bases outside gene matches: 6. CDR3 coding DNA: TGTGCCAGCAGCCAATGGCTAGCGGGAGGTCAAGATACGCAGTATTTT. As protein: CASSQWLAGGQDTQYF.

Written as DNA, the CDR3 is TGTGCCAGCAGCCAAAATCGGGCTAAAGAGACCCAGTACTTC. It encodes CASSQNRAKETQYF. The rearrangement joins TRBV6-1 to TRBJ2-5; D remains ambiguous. This CDR3 is built from 14 residues. Per germline, CDR1 MNHNS and CDR2 SASEGT. The V and J ends lost 6 bases and 3 bases respectively, with 14 bases between them.

Turning to this clonotype: One end of the junction fails to match germline, which may point to a read error. V gene TRBV24-1 combines with J gene TRBJ2-1; no firm D call. The CDR3 has 15 amino acids. The V gene's germline CDR1 is KGHDR and CDR2 SFDVKD. The CDR3 DNA follows: TGTGCCACCAGAGATTTCCGCCCGGTTGGGGATGAGCAGTTCTTC. It specifies CATRDFRPVGDEQFF.

This chain uses TRBV7-9 with TRBJ2-5; 12 bases are shared with TRBD2. The junction had 8 bases not matched to a gene; V was cut back by 4 bases and J by 2 bases. The germline gives CDR1 SEHNR, CDR2 FQNEAQ (reference sequence). The CDR3 covers 17 residues. CDR3 coding DNA: TGTGCCAGCAGCTCACCTAGCGGGAGGGGCCGACAAGAGACCCAGTACTTC. Translating it yields CASSSPSGRGRQETQYF.

V and J are TRBV2 and TRBJ1-5, with D possibly matching TRBD1 (6 bases). Germline V lookup: CDR1 SNHLY, CDR2 FYNNEI. The CDR3 covers 16 residues. V lost 3 bases, J lost 4 bases, and 16 bases lay in between. CDR3 in DNA: TGTGCCAGCAGTGAGAAATACAGGGAAGGAAATCAGCCCCAGCATTTT. This translates into CASSEKYREGNQPQHF.

The genes are TRBV30 and TRBJ2-7, with 11 nucleotides matching TRBD2. V shed 1 base, J shed 1 base, and the junction held 0 bases outside the gene matches. The length of the CDR3 is 14 residues. CDR1 and CDR2 from the germline V gene are GTSNPN and SVGIG (reference sequence). The CDR3 DNA is TGTGCCTGGAGTGGGACTAGCGGGTCCTACGAGCAGTACTTC. Translation: CAWSGTSGSYEQYF. Filled out from reference TRBV30 and TRBJ2-7, the complete variable domain reads SQTIHQWPATLVQPVGSPLSLECTVEGTSNPNLYWYRQAAGRGLQLLFYSVGIGQISSEVPQNLSASRPQDRQFILSSKKLLLSDSGFYLCAWSGTSGSYEQYFGPGTRLTVT.

This clonotype occurred many times. The genes are TRBV5-1 and TRBJ2-4; either TRBD1 or TRBD2 may fit D (6 bases each). V lost 5 bases and J lost 0, with 9 bases in between. This CDR3 region has 14 residues. The germline CDR1 and CDR2 sequences are SGHRS and YFSETQ. The CDR3 loop is CASRGGLAKNIQYF. CDR3 nucleotides: TGCGCCAGCAGAGGGGGGCTAGCCAAAAACATTCAGTACTTC.

This chain joins TRBV6-2 or TRBV6-3 and TRBJ2-6; TRBD1 is a possible D gene (8 bases). The germline V gene encodes CDR1 MNHEY and CDR2 SVGEGT. CDR3 length: 17 amino acids. Trimming removed 7 bases from V and 0 bases from J, with 16 bases in between. The CDR3 coding sequence is TGTGCCAGCACCTACAGGGGGGGATTCTCTGGGGCCAACGTCCTGACTTTC. Residues: CASTYRGGFSGANVLTF.

This clonotype was found many times. The chain carries TRBV24-1 and TRBJ2-7; 7 nucleotides match TRBD1. The CDR3 has 15 residues. CDR1 KGHDR and CDR2 SFDVKD come from the germline V gene. Trimming took 3 bases from V and 0 from J; bases not matched to a gene: 4. This CDR3 reads CATSDTRDSSYEQYF. CDR3 coding DNA: TGTGCCACCAGTGATACCCGGGACAGCTCCTACGAGCAGTACTTC.

The chain combines TRBV14 with TRBJ2-4; D might be TRBD2 (5 bases). Trimming took 1 base from V and 0 from J, leaving 28 bases between them. Germline V gene lookup returns CDR1 SGHDN and CDR2 FVKESK. There are 22 residues in the CDR3. The CDR3, as DNA: TGTGCCAGCAGCCAAGTGCGGGTCAGGACTTCCGGGCGTCATCTAGCCAAAAACATTCAGTACTTC. This sequence encodes CASSQVRVRTSGRHLAKNIQYF.

This clonotype was recorded a few times. The chain has TRBV20-1 and TRBJ1-2; D perhaps matches TRBD1 (5 bases). Trimming pared 0 bases from V and 4 bases from J, leaving 24 bases between. The length of the CDR3 is 18 residues. Germline CDR1 is DFQATT and CDR2 is SNEGSKA (reference sequence). The CDR3 coding sequence is TGCAGTGCTAGAGATACCCCTCGACAGAGGGCGCGGAGCTATGGCTACACCTTC. Encoded protein: CSARDTPRQRARSYGYTF.

This clonotype was detected only a few times. The CDR3 region has the DNA TGTGCCAGCAGTTTAGCGGGTATGGAGACCCAGTACTTC. Translation: CASSLAGMETQYF. This sequence joins TRBV27 and TRBJ2-5; possibly TRBD2 for D (5 bases). The V end lost 2 bases, the J end lost 5 bases, and 9 bases lay between the germline ends. CDR1 is MNHEY and CDR2 is SMNVEV in the germline V gene (reference sequence). The CDR3 is 13 residues long.